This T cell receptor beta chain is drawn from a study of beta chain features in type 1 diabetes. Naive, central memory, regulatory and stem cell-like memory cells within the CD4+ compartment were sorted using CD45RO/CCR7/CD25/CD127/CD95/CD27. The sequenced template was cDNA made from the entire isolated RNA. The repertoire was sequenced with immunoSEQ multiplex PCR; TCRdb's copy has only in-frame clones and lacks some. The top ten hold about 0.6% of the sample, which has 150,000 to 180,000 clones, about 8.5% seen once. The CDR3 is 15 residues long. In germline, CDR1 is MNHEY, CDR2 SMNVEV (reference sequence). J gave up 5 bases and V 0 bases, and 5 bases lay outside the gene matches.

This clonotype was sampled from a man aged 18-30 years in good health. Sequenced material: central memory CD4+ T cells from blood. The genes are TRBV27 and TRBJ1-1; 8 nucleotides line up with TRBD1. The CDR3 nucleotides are TGTGCCAGCAGTTTATCTGACAGGGGAGGAACTGAAGCTTTCTTT. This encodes CASSLSDRGGTEAFF.